The 30 T cell receptor beta chains presented below share a single source sample, sequenced in a study of T cell clonality in common variable immunodeficiency. Libraries were prepared by immunoSEQ multiplex PCR; TCRdb keeps only in-frame clonotypes and omits some of them. The sample is made up of 25,000 to 35,000 clones, none counted only once. The sample was peripheral blood mononuclear cells. The source of these receptors is a person aged 18 to 75 in good health.

In this sample, this clone turned up many times. The read ends 3 residues early relative to the CDR3; the germline J gene fills the gap. This chain connects TRBV20-1 to TRBJ2-3, with D unclear. The V gene lost 4 bases and the J gene lost 6 bases, with 11 bases spanning the gap. Germline V gene data show CDR1 as DFQATT and CDR2 as SNEGSKA (reference sequence). The CDR3 has 12 residues. The CDR3 is CSANRYPDTQYF. The part of the CDR3 DNA that was read is TGCAGTGCTAACCGCTATCCCGATACG.

As for this clone: The read gets to within 3 residues of the CDR3 end, and the germline J gene fills in the rest. This chain connects TRBV18 to TRBJ1-2; tentative D call: TRBD1 (5 bases). Germline V gene lookup returns CDR1 KGHSH and CDR2 LQKENI. The CDR3 has 17 residues. Partial CDR3 DNA: TGTGCCAGCTCACCACCCAAGCGGGGGGGTAGAAGAGGTGAC. Protein: CASSPPKRGGRRGD. The entire CDR3 reads CASSPPKRGGRRGDYTF.

This clone was recorded many times. The read terminates 3 residues ahead of where the CDR3 ends, so the germline J gene completes it. This sequence joins TRBV7-6 and TRBJ2-7; 7 nucleotides line up with TRBD1. V gave up 5 bases and J gave up 0 bases; unmatched junction bases: 13. The CDR3 covers 17 residues. Per germline, CDR1 SGHVS and CDR2 FNYEAQ. CDR3 in amino acids: CASSTAPDRVSSYEQYF. The CDR3 bases that were read are TGTGCCAGCAGCACCGCCCCTGACAGGGTCAGCTCCTACGAG.

This clone has at least ten counts. The DNA read from the CDR3 is TGCAGTGCTAAACTCCTAGCGCCCGGACACCCTCAAGAGACC. It is translated as CSAKLLAPGHPQET. The entire CDR3 is CSAKLLAPGHPQETQYF. V usage is TRBV20-1 and J usage is TRBJ2-5; tentatively, D is TRBD2 (6 bases). The read gets to within 3 residues of the CDR3 end, and the germline J gene fills in the rest. V was pared by 4 bases and J by 2 bases, with 23 bases between. CDR1 and CDR2 from the germline V gene are DFQATT and SNEGSKA (reference sequence). The CDR3 is made up of 17 amino acids.

This clone was recorded many times. The CDR3 end falls 3 residues outside the read, so it is completed with the germline J gene. The chain links TRBV7-9 to TRBJ1-4; D is unclear. This CDR3 region has 15 residues. V was trimmed by 2 bases and J by 0 bases, leaving 7 bases between them. Looked up from germline, CDR1 is SEHNR and CDR2 is FQNEAQ (reference sequence). The CDR3 DNA, read in part, is TGTGCCAGCAGCTTAACAGATGCAACTAATGAAAAA. It specifies CASSLTDATNEK. The CDR3 in full is CASSLTDATNEKLFF.

In its sample, this clone was seen many times. Partial CDR3 DNA: TGTGCCAGTAGTATTCGCGGACAGGCCCGCTCTGGAAACACC. This gives the protein CASSIRGQARSGNT. The CDR3 in its entirety is CASSIRGQARSGNTIYF. The chain is built from TRBV19 and TRBJ1-3; the match to TRBD1 covers 7 bases. The CDR3 end lies 3 residues beyond the end of the read and is filled in from the germline J gene. This CDR3 spans 17 amino acids. CDR1 LNHDA and CDR2 SQIVND come from the germline V gene (reference sequence). Trimming removed 3 bases from V and 0 bases from J; junction bases left unmatched: 8.

In its sample, this clone was seen many times. Sequencing ends 3 residues short of the CDR3 end; the germline J gene provides the rest. The V and J genes are TRBV7-8 and TRBJ2-3; 7 positions agree with TRBD1. Trimming took 2 bases from V and 5 from J; bases not matched to a gene: 4. The CDR3 length is 14 residues. Looked up from germline, CDR1 is SGHVS and CDR2 is FQNEAQ. CDR3 loop: CASSLTTGEDTQYF. The covered CDR3 bases are TGTGCCAGCAGCTTAACTACAGGGGAAGATACG.

This clone has ten or more counts. The sequenced fragment ends 3 residues before the CDR3 boundary, so the rest is inferred from the germline J gene. The chain employs TRBV18 and TRBJ1-6, with 8 bases fitting TRBD1. The CDR3 length is 18 residues. Per the germline V gene, CDR1 is KGHSH and CDR2 is LQKENI. The V gene end was trimmed by 2 bases and the J gene end by 5 bases; junction bases not matched to a gene: 11. The CDR3 is CASSPVGLTGANNSPLHF. The DNA read from the CDR3 is TGTGCCAGCTCACCAGTGGGGTTGACAGGGGCGAATAATTCACCC.

This clone was seen repeatedly, ten times or more. The read terminates 3 residues before the CDR3 end, so the remaining end is supplied by the germline J gene. This chain connects TRBV7-3 to TRBJ2-3; D is possibly TRBD1 or TRBD2 (6 bases each). The V and J ends lost 2 bases and 8 bases respectively, with 8 bases between them. This CDR3 is 12 amino acids long. Per germline, CDR1 SGHTA and CDR2 FQGTGA. The CDR3 loop reads CASSLGGGTQYF. The CDR3 bases that were read are TGTGCCAGCAGCTTAGGAGGGGGTACG.

As to this clone: The CDR3 end falls 3 residues outside the read, so it is completed with the germline J gene. The chain combines TRBV7-2 with TRBJ1-5; the D is unclear. The ends were cut back, 6 bases at V and 0 bases at J, with 9 bases in the middle. CDR1 and CDR2 from the germline V gene are SGHTA and FQGNSA. CDR3 size: 14 residues. CDR3 sequence reads: CASRTGNSNQPQHF. The covered CDR3 bases are TGTGCCAGCAGAACGGGTAATAGCAATCAGCCC.

The table lists this clone with many counts. The sequenced fragment ends 3 residues before the CDR3 boundary, so the rest is inferred from the germline J gene. This rearrangement joins TRBV29-1 to TRBJ2-1; TRBD1 is a possible D gene (7 bases). This CDR3 spans 14 amino acids. The germline V gene has CDR1 SQVTM and CDR2 ANQGSEA. Trimming cost V 3 bases and J 3 bases, with 12 bases left between them. Partial CDR3 DNA: TGCAGCGTTGAGGGCCAGGGGGGCTACAATGAG. Amino acids: CSVEGQGGYNE. The whole CDR3 sequence is CSVEGQGGYNEQFF.

Note on this clone: A much larger clone sits a single nucleotide away, making a read error possible. The CDR3 goes on 3 residues after the read ends, and that part is filled in from the germline J gene. The chain employs TRBV6-2 or TRBV6-3 and TRBJ2-2; a possible D gene is TRBD1 (6 bases). This CDR3 contains 15 residues. In germline, CDR1 is MNHEY, CDR2 SVGEGT. The CDR3 loop is CASSLPDLTGEKLFF. The CDR3 DNA, read in part, is TGTGCCAGCAGTCTTCCCGATCTGACAGGTGAAAAG.

This clone came up many times. Read coverage stops 3 residues before the CDR3 terminus; the germline J gene supplies the remainder. The rearrangement links TRBV7-3 to TRBJ1-3; D call uncertain. The V end was cut by 2 bases, the J end by 4 bases, with 6 bases between. Germline CDR1 is SGHTA and CDR2 is FQGTGA. The CDR3 is 13 amino acids. CDR3 amino acids: CASSLDMGNTIYF. CDR3 DNA (partial): TGTGCCAGCAGCTTAGACATGGGAAACACC.

This clone has a count of ten or more. The CDR3 end is not reached by the read, which stops 3 residues before it; the germline J gene fills it in. The chain combines TRBV20-1 with TRBJ2-3; 13 nucleotides agree with TRBD2. Germline values: CDR1 DFQATT, CDR2 SNEGSKA (reference sequence). The CDR3 is 16 residues long. V was clipped by 5 bases and J by 2 bases; unmatched bases: 7. The chain's CDR3 is CSAGRTSGRSTDTQYF. CDR3 bases read: TGCAGTGCTGGAAGGACTAGCGGGAGATCCACAGATACG.

The sample holds many counts of this clone. Sequencing ends 3 residues short of the CDR3 end; the germline J gene provides the rest. V and J are TRBV5-1 and TRBJ1-1, with D unclear. Germline V lookup: CDR1 SGHRS, CDR2 YFSETQ. The CDR3 extends over 13 amino acids. Trimming shortened V by 0 bases and J by 1 base, and 4 bases separated the two germline ends. The CDR3 bases that were read are TGCGCCAGCAGCTTGGCTAGGAACACTGAA. Residues: CASSLARNTE. The entire CDR3 protein is CASSLARNTEAFF.

This clone has ten or more counts. The observed sequence ends 3 residues before the CDR3 terminus, with the missing tail filled in from the germline J gene. The chain recombines TRBV7-6 with TRBJ1-1; a possible D gene is TRBD1 (5 bases). CDR1 is SGHVS and CDR2 is FNYEAQ in the germline V gene. The CDR3 spans 14 residues. Trimming removed 3 bases at V and 7 bases at J, with 15 bases between. This CDR3 reads CASSFSGAGVEAFF. CDR3 DNA (partial): TGTGCCAGCAGCTTCTCTGGGGCCGGAGTTGAA. The full variable domain, with the rest looked up from reference TRBV7-6 and TRBJ1-1, is GAGVSQSPRYKVTKRGQDVALRCDPISGHVSLYWYRQALGQGPEFLTYFNYEAQQDKSGLPNDRFSAERPEGSISTLTIQRTEQRDSAMYRCASSFSGAGVEAFFGQGTRLTVV.

The sample holds many counts of this clone. The sequenced CDR3 bases are TGCAGTGCTTTTAAAGCGAGCTCCTACGAG. Its translation: CSAFKASSYE. The CDR3 in full is CSAFKASSYEQYF. The chain uses TRBV20-1 and TRBJ2-7; D gene uncertain. With the read ending 3 residues before the CDR3 end, the germline J gene is used to fill in that end. Germline CDR1 is DFQATT and CDR2 is SNEGSKA (reference sequence). This CDR3 contains 13 residues. V lost 5 bases and J lost 0, with 11 bases in between.

This clone was observed many times. The CDR3 end lies 3 residues beyond the end of the read and is filled in from the germline J gene. The V call is TRBV29-1, the J call TRBJ1-1; the D gene is possibly TRBD1 (6 bases). The CDR3 has 14 residues. Germline lookup yields CDR1 SQVTM and CDR2 ANQGSEA. Trimming shortened V by 4 bases and J by 3 bases, and 15 bases separated the two germline ends. CDR3: CSVGVQGRDTEAFF. The sequenced part of the CDR3 DNA is TGCAGCGTTGGGGTTCAGGGGAGGGACACTGAA.

This clone showed up many times. The read comes to an end 3 residues before the CDR3 does, leaving the germline J gene to fill in the end. The V call is TRBV7-3, the J call TRBJ1-1, with D unclear. Trimming removed 5 bases from V and 0 bases from J, with 13 bases in between. CDR3 size: 15 residues. The germline CDR1 and CDR2 sequences are SGHTA and FQGTGA. The CDR3 is CASSPASAMNTEAFF. The CDR3 bases that were read are TGTGCCAGCAGCCCCGCGTCTGCCATGAACACTGAA.

In its sample, this clone was seen many times. The observed sequence ends 3 residues before the CDR3 terminus, with the missing tail filled in from the germline J gene. The chain couples TRBV2 to TRBJ2-2; D possibly corresponds to TRBD1 (5 bases). The CDR3 loop spans 13 amino acids. Deletions cut 7 bases from V and 8 bases from J, with 14 bases between. CDR1 SNHLY and CDR2 FYNNEI come from the germline V gene. CDR3 amino acids: CASKGQIAGELFF. The sequenced CDR3 bases are TGTGCCAGCAAGGGGCAGATTGCGGGGGAG.

At least ten counts were recorded for this clone. The read falls 3 residues short of the CDR3 end, and the missing part is taken from the germline J gene. J is TRBJ2-7 and V is TRBV20-1; 8 bases are a match to TRBD2. Germline loops: CDR1 DFQATT, CDR2 SNEGSKA (reference sequence). The CDR3 extends over 12 amino acids. V was clipped by 6 bases and J by 3 bases; unmatched bases: 4. The CDR3 loop reads CSAPGLDYEQYF. CDR3 bases read: TGCAGTGCGCCGGGACTAGACTACGAG.

This clone was seen many times. The CDR3 sequence is CASRYQDRYEQYF. CDR3 DNA, as far as it was read: TGTGCCAGCAGGTACCAAGACAGGTACGAG. V usage is TRBV5-6 and J usage is TRBJ2-7; possibly TRBD1 for D (6 bases). The DNA ends 3 residues before the CDR3 does, and the rest of the CDR3 is filled in from the germline J gene. The CDR3 is 13 amino acids. Looked up from germline, CDR1 is SGHDT and CDR2 is YYEEEE. Deletions cut 5 bases from V and 4 bases from J, with 13 bases between.

This clone has a count of ten or more. The CDR3 goes on 3 residues after the read ends, and that part is filled in from the germline J gene. This chain joins TRBV6-4 and TRBJ2-3, with 12 bases identical to TRBD2. The germline V gene has CDR1 MRHNA and CDR2 SNTAGT. V shed 6 bases and J 4 bases; nucleotides not matched to a gene: 5. This CDR3 spans 15 amino acids. CDR3 DNA, as far as it was read: TGTGCCAGCAGGAAGACTAGCGGGGGCGCAGATACG. The encoded protein is CASRKTSGGADT. The complete CDR3 reads CASRKTSGGADTQYF.

This clone has ten or more counts. The missing CDR3 end, 3 residues past where the read stops, is filled in from the germline J gene. This chain links TRBV20-1 with TRBJ1-5; D remains ambiguous. V was pared by 0 bases and J by 5 bases, with 14 bases between. Germline loops: CDR1 DFQATT, CDR2 SNEGSKA (reference sequence). This CDR3 is 15 amino acids long. The CDR3 DNA, read in part, is TGCAGTGCTAGAGATGAGCTCCTGGTCGATCAGCCC. Translated: CSARDELLVDQP. The entire CDR3 reads CSARDELLVDQPQHF.

A note on this clone: The DNA ends 3 residues before the CDR3 does, and the rest of the CDR3 is filled in from the germline J gene. This chain uses TRBV11-2 with TRBJ2-2, with 7 bases lining up with TRBD1. This CDR3 is 15 amino acids long. Germline trimming cut 6 bases from V and 2 bases from J; bases unmatched to any gene: 6. Looked up from germline, CDR1 is SGHAT and CDR2 is FQNNGV. The CDR3 reads CASSVTGTNTGELFF. The sequenced CDR3 bases are TGTGCCAGCAGTGTGACAGGGACAAACACCGGGGAG.

Only a few counts were recorded for this clone. The read halts 3 residues ahead of the CDR3 end, with the missing end drawn from the germline J gene. The genes are TRBV5-1 and TRBJ2-7; D unclear. The ends were cut back, 3 bases at V and 2 bases at J, with 12 bases in the middle. In germline, CDR1 is SGHRS, CDR2 YFSETQ. The CDR3 extends over 14 amino acids. The sequenced part of the CDR3 DNA is TGCGCCAGCAGCTCTCTGCAGGCGACCTACGAG. It yields the protein CASSSLQATYE. The complete CDR3 reads CASSSLQATYEQYF.

This clone was observed at least ten times. The read falls 3 residues short of the CDR3 end, and the missing part is taken from the germline J gene. The rearrangement joins TRBV30 to TRBJ2-3, with 8 positions matching TRBD1. The CDR3 consists of 12 residues. The V gene's germline CDR1 is GTSNPN and CDR2 SVGIG (reference sequence). Trimming removed 8 bases from V and 8 bases from J; junction bases left unmatched: 9. Partial CDR3 DNA: TGTGCCCACGGACAGGGTCAAGGTACG. Amino acids: CAHGQGQGT. The entire CDR3 reads CAHGQGQGTQYF.

This clone was seen repeatedly, ten times or more. The CDR3 is CASINSGDSYEQYF. The part of the CDR3 DNA that was read is TGTGCCAGCATTAATAGCGGGGACTCCTACGAG. The chain uses TRBV6-2 or TRBV6-3 and TRBJ2-7, with 8 bases that match TRBD2. The DNA ends 3 residues before the CDR3 does, and the rest of the CDR3 is filled in from the germline J gene. The V segment lost 7 bases and the J segment 0 bases; nucleotides outside the gene matches: 5. The CDR3 totals 14 residues. Germline V gene sequence: CDR1 MNHEY, CDR2 SVGEGT.

This clone occurred many times. The DNA ends 3 residues before the CDR3 does, and the rest of the CDR3 is filled in from the germline J gene. The chain employs TRBV7-8 and TRBJ2-7; TRBD2 is a possible D gene (6 bases). Germline CDR1 reads SGHVS; CDR2 reads FQNEAQ. The CDR3 is 15 amino acids. The V end was cut by 1 base, the J end by 3 bases, with 13 bases between. Incomplete CDR3 DNA: TGTGCCAGCAGCTTAGGTTCTAGCGCGTACTACGAG. Residues: CASSLGSSAYYE. The entire CDR3 protein is CASSLGSSAYYEQYF.

This clone came up many times. The read terminates 3 residues before the CDR3 end, so the remaining end is supplied by the germline J gene. The V gene is TRBV19, the J gene TRBJ1-4, with 8 bases fitting TRBD1. The V gene's germline CDR1 is LNHDA and CDR2 SQIVND (reference sequence). There are 16 residues in the CDR3. Trimming at V came to 8 bases and at J to 0 bases, leaving 8 bases not matched to a gene. CDR3 DNA, as far as it was read: TGTGCCAGTTCCCCGGGACAGGCAGCAACTAATGAAAAA. Translated, it gives CASSPGQAATNEK. The complete CDR3 sequence is CASSPGQAATNEKLFF.